The sequence of this T cell receptor beta chain was determined in a study of molecular identifiers for immune sequencing clone quantification. The CDR3 is 15 amino acids. The V end lost 3 bases, the J end lost 4 bases, and 16 bases lay between the germline ends. Germline CDR1 and CDR2: SGHKS and YYEKEE (reference sequence). The use of previously described methods and listed TCR primers produced the bulk TCR libraries. TCRdb re-called the PCR reads with MiXCR, one entry per CDR3 protein. The data contain under 650,000 distinct CDR3 sequences, about 20% of them singletons. This TCR was recovered from a human donor in good health. Some libraries in this study had Jurkat cell RNA spiked in. Sequencing was done on a sample of naive CD8+ T cells from blood, with Jurkat cell RNA spiked in. The subset: FACS-sorted CD8+CD4-CCR7+CD45RA+ naive T cells. V and J are TRBV5-5 and TRBJ1-1; weak D call: TRBD1 (5 bases). This CDR3 is CASSSWDDGGTEAFF. Here the CDR3 DNA reads TGTGCCAGCAGCTCCTGGGACGACGGGGGCACTGAAGCTTTCTTT.